The 21 T cell receptor beta chains below were found in one sample sequenced in a study of T cell clusters in autoimmune cytopenias (dated by TCRdb to about 2019). Each sample's TRB amplification started from 250 ng of peripheral blood genomic DNA, which corresponds to roughly 38,000 genome equivalents. TCRdb lists the instrument as Illumina MiSeq. To amplify TRB rearrangements, a touch-down multiplex PCR protocol was run with the TRB-A and TRB-B primer pools combined in a single tube. TCRdb reprocessed the sequencing reads and holds a single record per CDR3 protein sequence, with no DNA. The sample table gives around 3,000 distinct CDR3 sequences. The leading ten clones occupy 4.5% to 5% of the sample. The material sequenced was peripheral blood. The receptors originated from a human donor with an autoimmune cytopenia or autoimmune hepatitis (not recorded which).

According to its frequency, this clonotype is medium-sized (0.01 to 0.1%). The rearrangement joins TRBV27 to TRBJ2-2; TCRdb calls TRBD2, which cannot be checked without DNA. CDR3 size: 15 residues. Germline assignment: CDR1 MNHEY and CDR2 SMNVEV (reference sequence). The CDR3 is CASSFQRELTGELFF.

The genes are TRBV15 and TRBJ2-5; TCRdb indicates TRBD1, and absent DNA this call remains unverified. The CDR3 length is 15 residues. The V gene's germline CDR1 is LNHNV and CDR2 YYDKDF (reference sequence). CDR3 protein: CATKGDRGLQETQYF.

This clonotype is deemed large by its frequency. The chain joins TRBV6-5 to TRBJ2-6; TCRdb names TRBD2, which stays unverified in the absence of DNA. Germline CDR1 MNHEY, CDR2 SVGAGI. The CDR3 is made up of 19 amino acids. The CDR3 spells CASSLAGGEFYSGANVLTF.

According to its frequency, this clonotype is large. V usage is TRBV29-1 and J usage is TRBJ2-7; lacking DNA, the TRBD1 call made by TCRdb goes unchecked. In germline, CDR1 is SQVTM, CDR2 ANQGSEA. CDR3 length: 13 amino acids. This CDR3 reads CSVVTGTRREQYF.

The rearrangement links TRBV19 to TRBJ1-1; TCRdb's assignment of TRBD1 cannot be checked, as there is no DNA. The CDR3 has 13 amino acids. Germline V gene data show CDR1 as LNHDA and CDR2 as SQIVND (reference sequence). The CDR3 spells CASTRRGVTEAFF.

This clonotype ranks as large in terms of frequency. The rearrangement joins TRBV27 to TRBJ1-6. The CDR3 runs to 14 residues. In germline, CDR1 is MNHEY, CDR2 SMNVEV (reference sequence). CDR3 protein: CASTDRGLRSPLHF.

This clonotype is labeled medium-sized based on frequency. The rearrangement links TRBV27 to TRBJ2-7; as DNA is missing, the TRBD2 call by TCRdb cannot be tested. CDR3 size: 13 residues. Germline V gene lookup returns CDR1 MNHEY and CDR2 SMNVEV (reference sequence). This chain's CDR3 is CASSSFLADEQYF.

This clonotype registers medium-sized (0.01 to 0.1%) by frequency. V usage is TRBV19 and J usage is TRBJ2-5; TCRdb gives TRBD1 as the D gene, but with no DNA this cannot be confirmed. The CDR3 runs to 12 residues. The germline gives CDR1 LNHDA, CDR2 SQIVND (reference sequence). The CDR3 region is CASSGQQETQYF.

CDR3: CASSMLGLYNEQFF. This chain links TRBV19 with TRBJ2-1. CDR3 size: 14 residues. CDR1 LNHDA and CDR2 SQIVND come from the germline V gene (reference sequence).

Frequency places this clonotype as medium-sized (0.01 to 0.1%). The chain recombines TRBV5-6 with TRBJ1-6; TCRdb outputs TRBD1, but without DNA this stays unchecked. The CDR3 length is 19 residues. Germline V lookup: CDR1 SGHDT, CDR2 YYEEEE. CDR3 in amino acids: CASSTTDPLQGNLNSPLHF.

The chain carries TRBV5-4 and TRBJ2-3; TCRdb's assignment of TRBD2 cannot be checked, as there is no DNA. Germline V gene sequence: CDR1 SGHNT, CDR2 YYREEE (reference sequence). The length of the CDR3 is 19 residues. The CDR3 reads CASSLFGDIAGPSTDTQYF.

This chain connects TRBV6-5 to TRBJ2-7; the TCRdb D gene call, TRBD2, has no DNA to confirm it. The CDR3 covers 15 residues. Germline assignment: CDR1 MNHEY and CDR2 SVGAGI. CDR3 amino acids: CASSRWTSGRPEQYF.

This chain links TRBV30 with TRBJ2-5; TCRdb calls TRBD2, which cannot be checked without DNA. CDR3 length equals 13 residues. In germline, CDR1 is GTSNPN, CDR2 SVGIG (reference sequence). This chain's CDR3 is CAWSKTSRETQYF. Full variable domain (outside the CDR3, taken from reference TRBV30 and TRBJ2-5): SQTIHQWPATLVQPVGSPLSLECTVEGTSNPNLYWYRQAAGRGLQLLFYSVGIGQISSEVPQNLSASRPQDRQFILSSKKLLLSDSGFYLCAWSKTSRETQYFGPGTRLLVL.

This clonotype is called large based on its frequency. This rearrangement joins TRBV27 to TRBJ2-3; the TCRdb call, TRBD1, lacks DNA for checking. CDR1 MNHEY and CDR2 SMNVEV come from the germline V gene (reference sequence). The CDR3 runs 13 residues. The CDR3 here is CASRDRGLNTQYF.

This clonotype registers medium-sized by frequency. The gene calls are TRBV6-2 or TRBV6-3 and TRBJ1-3. The CDR3 consists of 14 residues. Germline V CDR1 and CDR2: MNHEY, SVGEGT. CDR3 residues: CASSRTSSGNTIYF.

This clonotype registers medium-sized (0.01 to 0.1%) by frequency. The gene calls are TRBV5-5 and TRBJ2-7; lacking DNA, the TRBD1 call made by TCRdb goes unchecked. The CDR3 consists of 13 residues. Germline V gene sequence: CDR1 SGHKS, CDR2 YYEKEE (reference sequence). The CDR3 loop reads CASSLQQGREQYF. Full variable domain (missing parts from reference TRBV5-5 and TRBJ2-7): DAGVTQSPTHLIKTRGQQVTLRCSPISGHKSVSWYQQVLGQGPQFIFQYYEKEERGRGNFPDRFSARQFPNYSSELNVNALLLGDSALYLCASSLQQGREQYFGPGTRLTVT.

Measured by frequency, this clonotype is medium-sized. V and J are TRBV29-1 and TRBJ2-1; TCRdb returns TRBD2, unconfirmable since there is no DNA. CDR1 and CDR2 from the germline V gene are SQVTM and ANQGSEA. This CDR3 has 13 amino acids. The CDR3 sequence: CSVEGEGGHEQFF.

This clonotype is classed as medium-sized by frequency. V is TRBV6-5 and J is TRBJ2-5; the TCRdb D gene call, TRBD2, has no DNA to confirm it. Germline loops: CDR1 MNHEY, CDR2 SVGAGI. The CDR3 consists of 18 residues. Here the CDR3 reads CASSPMRTSGPLGETQYF.

This sequence joins TRBV6-5 and TRBJ2-5; the D gene TCRdb calls, TRBD1, cannot be checked with no DNA. CDR1 and CDR2 (germline): MNHEY, SVGAGI. The CDR3 runs 17 residues. The CDR3 protein is CASSYLLAGSSYYEQYF.

V gene TRBV4-3 combines with J gene TRBJ1-2; checking the TCRdb D call of TRBD1 is not possible without DNA. This CDR3 contains 16 residues. Germline loops: CDR1 LGHNA, CDR2 YSLEER. The CDR3: CASSQDFGTGLYGYTF.

The V and J genes are TRBV19 and TRBJ1-1; no DNA is available, so the TRBD1 call from TCRdb remains unchecked. Germline V gene sequence: CDR1 LNHDA, CDR2 SQIVND (reference sequence). CDR3 size: 13 residues. The CDR3 loop reads CASSEEAGVGAFF.